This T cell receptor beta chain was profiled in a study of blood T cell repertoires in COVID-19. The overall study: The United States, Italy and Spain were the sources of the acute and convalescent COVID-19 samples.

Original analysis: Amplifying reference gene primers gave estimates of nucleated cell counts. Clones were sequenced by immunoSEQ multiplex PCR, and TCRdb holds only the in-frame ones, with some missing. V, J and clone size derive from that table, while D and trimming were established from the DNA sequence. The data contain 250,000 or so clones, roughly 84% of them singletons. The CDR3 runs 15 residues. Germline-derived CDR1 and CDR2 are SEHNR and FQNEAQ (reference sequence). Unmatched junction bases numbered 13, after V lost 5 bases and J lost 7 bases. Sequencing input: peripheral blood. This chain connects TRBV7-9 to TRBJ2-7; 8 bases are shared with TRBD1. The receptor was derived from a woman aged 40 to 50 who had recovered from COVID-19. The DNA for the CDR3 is TGTGCCAGCAGCGGGGGCACAGGGGGGTTTGGGGAGCAGTACTTC. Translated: CASSGGTGGFGEQYF.